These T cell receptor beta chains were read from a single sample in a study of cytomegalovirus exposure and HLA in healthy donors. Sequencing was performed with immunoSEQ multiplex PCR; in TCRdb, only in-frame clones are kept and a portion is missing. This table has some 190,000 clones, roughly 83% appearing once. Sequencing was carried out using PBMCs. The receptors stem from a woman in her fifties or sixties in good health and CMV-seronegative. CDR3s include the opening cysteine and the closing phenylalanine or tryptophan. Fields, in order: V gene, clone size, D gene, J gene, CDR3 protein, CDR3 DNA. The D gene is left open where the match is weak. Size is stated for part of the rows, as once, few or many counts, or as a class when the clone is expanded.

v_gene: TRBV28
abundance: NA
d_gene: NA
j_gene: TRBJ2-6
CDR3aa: CASSYTGQSSGANVLTF
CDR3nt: TGTGCCAGCAGCTACACGGGACAAAGCTCTGGGGCCAACGTCCTGACTTTC

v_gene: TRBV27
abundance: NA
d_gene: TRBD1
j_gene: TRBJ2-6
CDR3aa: CASSRQGSNVLTF
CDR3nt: TGTGCCAGCAGTCGACAGGGATCCAACGTCCTGACTTTC

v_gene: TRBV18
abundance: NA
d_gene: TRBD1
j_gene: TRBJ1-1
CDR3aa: CASSPLEKGASNTEAFF
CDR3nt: TGTGCCAGCTCACCCCTTGAAAAGGGGGCTTCGAACACTGAAGCTTTCTTT

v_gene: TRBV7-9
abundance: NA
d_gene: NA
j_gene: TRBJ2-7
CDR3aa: CASSRGGSYEQYF
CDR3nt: TGTGCCAGCAGCCGAGGGGGTTCCTACGAGCAGTACTTC

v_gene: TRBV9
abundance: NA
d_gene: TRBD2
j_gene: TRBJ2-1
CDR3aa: CASSVEGDGGLGFAYNEQFF
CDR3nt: TGTGCCAGCAGCGTAGAGGGTGACGGGGGACTAGGTTTTGCGTACAATGAGCAGTTCTTC

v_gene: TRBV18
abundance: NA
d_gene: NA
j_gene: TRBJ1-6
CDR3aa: CASSPHDNSPLHF
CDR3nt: TGTGCCAGCTCACCCCATGATAATTCACCCCTCCACTTT

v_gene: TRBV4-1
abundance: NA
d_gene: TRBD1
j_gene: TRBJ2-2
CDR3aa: CASSQDSGQYTANTGELFF
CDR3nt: TGCGCCAGCAGCCAAGACTCGGGACAGTATACCGCGAACACCGGGGAGCTGTTTTTT

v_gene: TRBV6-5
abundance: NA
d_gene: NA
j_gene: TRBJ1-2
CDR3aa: CASSTDKTNNYGYTF
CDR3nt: TGTGCCAGCAGCACCGATAAGACAAACAACTATGGCTACACCTTC

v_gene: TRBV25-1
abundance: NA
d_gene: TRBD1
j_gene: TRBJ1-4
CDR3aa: CASSEWGQGNEKLFF
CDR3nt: TGTGCCAGCAGTGAATGGGGACAGGGAAACGAAAAACTGTTTTTT

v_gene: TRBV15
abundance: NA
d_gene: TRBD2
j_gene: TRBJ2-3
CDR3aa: CATSVGLAGGPGTDTQYF
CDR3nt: TGTGCCACCAGCGTGGGACTAGCGGGAGGGCCGGGCACAGATACGCAGTATTTT

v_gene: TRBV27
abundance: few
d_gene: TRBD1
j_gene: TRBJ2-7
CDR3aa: CASSLSFGRVLQGAVVEQYF
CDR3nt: TGTGCCAGCAGTTTATCTTTCGGTAGGGTATTGCAGGGGGCGGTCGTCGAGCAGTACTTC

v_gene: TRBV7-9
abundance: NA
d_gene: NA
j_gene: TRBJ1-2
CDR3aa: CASSLGTANYGYTF
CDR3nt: TGTGCCAGCAGCTTAGGGACAGCTAACTATGGCTACACCTTC

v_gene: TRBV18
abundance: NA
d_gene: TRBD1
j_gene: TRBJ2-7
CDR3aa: CASSPMTGGAVYEQYF
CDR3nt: TGTGCCAGCTCACCAATGACAGGGGGCGCCGTCTACGAGCAGTACTTC

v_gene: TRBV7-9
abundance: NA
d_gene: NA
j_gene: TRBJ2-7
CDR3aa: CASSYQTGANYEQYF
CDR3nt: TGTGCCAGCAGCTACCAGACAGGCGCCAACTACGAGCAGTACTTC

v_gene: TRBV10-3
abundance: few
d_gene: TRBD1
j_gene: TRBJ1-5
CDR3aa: CAISDVDRGRRQPQHF
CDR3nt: TGTGCCATCAGTGATGTCGACAGGGGGCGCCGACAGCCCCAGCATTTT

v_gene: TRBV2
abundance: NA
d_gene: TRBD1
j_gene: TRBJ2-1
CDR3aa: CARRDRGRDEQFF
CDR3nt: TGTGCCAGACGGGACAGGGGGCGCGATGAGCAGTTCTTC

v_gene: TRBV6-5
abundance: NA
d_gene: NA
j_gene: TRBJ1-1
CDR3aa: CASRSRALVSEAFF
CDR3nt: TGTGCCAGCAGGTCGCGGGCTCTAGTCTCTGAAGCTTTCTTT

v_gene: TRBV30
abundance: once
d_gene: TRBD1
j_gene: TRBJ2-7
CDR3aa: CAWSPTWTGGVDEQYF
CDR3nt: TGTGCCTGGAGCCCGACTTGGACAGGGGGTGTCGACGAGCAGTACTTC

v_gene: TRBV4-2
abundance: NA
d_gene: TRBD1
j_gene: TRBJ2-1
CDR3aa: CASSPRQGWANEQFF
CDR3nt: TGTGCCAGCAGCCCGCGACAGGGGTGGGCCAATGAGCAGTTCTTC

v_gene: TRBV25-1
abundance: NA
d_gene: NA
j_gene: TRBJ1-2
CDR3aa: CASSTQLNYGYTF
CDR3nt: TGTGCCAGCAGTACACAGCTGAACTATGGCTACACCTTC

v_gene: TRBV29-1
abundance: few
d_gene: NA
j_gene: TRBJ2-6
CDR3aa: CSVDEWGAGGSGANVLTF
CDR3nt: TGCAGCGTTGACGAGTGGGGGGCAGGGGGCTCTGGGGCCAACGTCCTGACTTTC

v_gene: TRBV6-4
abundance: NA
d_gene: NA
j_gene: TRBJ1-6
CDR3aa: CASSDPYATGLAVESLHF
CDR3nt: TGTGCCAGCAGTGACCCCTACGCGACGGGACTCGCCGTGGAGTCCCTCCACTTT

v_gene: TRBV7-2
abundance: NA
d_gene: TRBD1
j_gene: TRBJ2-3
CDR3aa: CASSFVPGQGATDTQYF
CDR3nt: TGTGCCAGCAGCTTCGTGCCGGGACAGGGGGCAACAGATACGCAGTATTTT

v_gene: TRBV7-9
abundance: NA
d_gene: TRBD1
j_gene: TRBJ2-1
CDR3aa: CASSHQQGAGGEQFF
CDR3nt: TGTGCCAGCAGCCATCAACAGGGGGCCGGAGGTGAGCAGTTCTTC

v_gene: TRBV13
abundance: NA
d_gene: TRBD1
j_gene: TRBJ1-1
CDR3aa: CASSLDAGGTEAFF
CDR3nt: TGTGCCAGCAGCTTAGATGCAGGGGGCACTGAAGCTTTCTTT

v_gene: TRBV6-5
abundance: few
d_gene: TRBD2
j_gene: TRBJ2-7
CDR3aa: CASSFSGASYEQYF
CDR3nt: TGTGCCAGCAGTTTCAGCGGGGCAAGCTACGAGCAGTACTTC

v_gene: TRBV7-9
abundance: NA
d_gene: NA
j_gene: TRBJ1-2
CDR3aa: CSSSLEAGSYTF
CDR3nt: TGTTCCAGCAGCTTAGAGGCAGGGAGCTACACCTTC

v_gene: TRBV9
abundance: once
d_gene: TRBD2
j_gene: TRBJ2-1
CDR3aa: CASSVSGTSGGAEQFF
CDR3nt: TGTGCCAGCAGCGTGAGCGGGACTAGTGGGGGAGCTGAGCAGTTCTTC

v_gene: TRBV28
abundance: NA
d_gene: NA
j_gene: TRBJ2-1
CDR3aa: CASSLLNSYNEQFF
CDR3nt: TGTGCCAGCAGTTTGCTGAACAGCTACAATGAGCAGTTCTTC

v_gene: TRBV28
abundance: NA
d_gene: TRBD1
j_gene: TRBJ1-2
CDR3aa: CASSTQGRGNLNYGYTF
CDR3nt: TGTGCCAGCAGTACACAGGGGAGAGGGAATCTCAACTATGGCTACACCTTC

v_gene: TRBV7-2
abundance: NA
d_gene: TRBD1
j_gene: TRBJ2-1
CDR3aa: CASSSLLSTGTGVREQFF
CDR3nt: TGTGCCAGCAGCTCCCTGTTGAGCACCGGGACAGGGGTGAGGGAGCAGTTCTTC

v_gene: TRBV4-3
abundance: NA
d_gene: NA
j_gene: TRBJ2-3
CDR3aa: CASSQDTVAGRGDTQYF
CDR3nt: TGCGCCAGCAGCCAAGATACGGTGGCGGGACGGGGGGATACGCAGTATTTT

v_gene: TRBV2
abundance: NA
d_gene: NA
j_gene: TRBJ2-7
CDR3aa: CASSEELGSYEQYF
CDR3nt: TGTGCCAGCAGTGAAGAACTCGGTTCCTACGAGCAGTACTTC